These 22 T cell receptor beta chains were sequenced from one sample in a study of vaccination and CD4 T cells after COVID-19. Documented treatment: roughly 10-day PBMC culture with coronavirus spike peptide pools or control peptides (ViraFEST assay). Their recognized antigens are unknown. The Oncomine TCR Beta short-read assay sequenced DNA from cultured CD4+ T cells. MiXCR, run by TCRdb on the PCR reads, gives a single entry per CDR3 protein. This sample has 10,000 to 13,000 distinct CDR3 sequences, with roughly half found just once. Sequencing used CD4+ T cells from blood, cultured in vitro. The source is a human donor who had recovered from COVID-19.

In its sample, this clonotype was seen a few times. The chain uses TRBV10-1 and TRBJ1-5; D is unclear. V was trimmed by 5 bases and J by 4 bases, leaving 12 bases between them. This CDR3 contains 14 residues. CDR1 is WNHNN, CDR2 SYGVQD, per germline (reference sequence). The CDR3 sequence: CASSKDLCNQPQHF. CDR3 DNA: TGCGCCAGCAGTAAGGACCTTTGTAATCAGCCCCAGCATTTT.

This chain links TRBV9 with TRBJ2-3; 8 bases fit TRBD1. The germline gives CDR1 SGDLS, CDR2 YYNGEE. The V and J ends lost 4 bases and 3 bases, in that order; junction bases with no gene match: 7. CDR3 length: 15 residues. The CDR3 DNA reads TGTGCCAGCAGCCCCCGGACAGGGACGACAGATACGCAGTATTTT. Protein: CASSPRTGTTDTQYF.

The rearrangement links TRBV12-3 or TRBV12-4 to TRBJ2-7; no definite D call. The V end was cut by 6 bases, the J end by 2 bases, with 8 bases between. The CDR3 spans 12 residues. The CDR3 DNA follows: TGTGCCAGCAGGAAAGGGCCCTACGAGCAGTACTTC. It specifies CASRKGPYEQYF.

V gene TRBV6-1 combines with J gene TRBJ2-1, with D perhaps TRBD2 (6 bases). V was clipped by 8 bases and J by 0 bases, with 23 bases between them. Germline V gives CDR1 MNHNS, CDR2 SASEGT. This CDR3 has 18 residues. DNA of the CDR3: TGTGCCAGCGGACTACTACCTGGAGCGGAGAGCTCCTACAATGAGCAGTTCTTC. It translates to CASGLLPGAESSYNEQFF.

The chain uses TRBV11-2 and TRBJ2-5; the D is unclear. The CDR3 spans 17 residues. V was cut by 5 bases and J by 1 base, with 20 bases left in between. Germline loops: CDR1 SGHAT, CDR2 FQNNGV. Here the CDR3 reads CASSQLDLLRSQETQYF. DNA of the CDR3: TGTGCCAGCAGCCAGTTGGACCTACTCCGGTCCCAAGAGACCCAGTACTTC. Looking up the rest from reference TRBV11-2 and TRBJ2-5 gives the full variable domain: EAGVAQSPRYKIIEKRQSVAFWCNPISGHATLYWYQQILGQGPKLLIQFQNNGVVDDSQLPKDRFSAERLKGVDSTLKIQPAKLEDSAVYLCASSQLDLLRSQETQYFGPGTRLLVL.

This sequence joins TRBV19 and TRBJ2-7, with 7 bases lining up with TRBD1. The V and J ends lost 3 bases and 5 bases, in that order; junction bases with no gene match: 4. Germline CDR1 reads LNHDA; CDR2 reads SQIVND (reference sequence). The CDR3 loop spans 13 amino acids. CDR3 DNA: TGTGCCAGTAGTATGCGAACAGGGGACGAGCAGTACTTC. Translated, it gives CASSMRTGDEQYF. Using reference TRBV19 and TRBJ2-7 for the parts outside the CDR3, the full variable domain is DGGITQSPKYLFRKEGQNVTLSCEQNLNHDAMYWYRQDPGQGLRLIYYSQIVNDFQKGDIAEGYSVSREKKESFPLTVTSAQKNPTAFYLCASSMRTGDEQYFGPGTRLTVT.

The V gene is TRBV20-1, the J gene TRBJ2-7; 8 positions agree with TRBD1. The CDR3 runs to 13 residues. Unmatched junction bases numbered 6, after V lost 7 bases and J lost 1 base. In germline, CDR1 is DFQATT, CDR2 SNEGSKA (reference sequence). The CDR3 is CSVGDRQSYEQYF. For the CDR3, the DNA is TGCAGTGTGGGGGACAGGCAATCCTACGAGCAGTACTTC.

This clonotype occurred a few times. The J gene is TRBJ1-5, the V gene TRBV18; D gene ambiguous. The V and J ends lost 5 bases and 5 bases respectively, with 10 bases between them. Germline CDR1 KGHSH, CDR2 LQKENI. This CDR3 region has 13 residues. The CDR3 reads CASSASGHQPQHF. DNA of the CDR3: TGTGCCAGCTCAGCCTCTGGTCATCAGCCCCAGCATTTT. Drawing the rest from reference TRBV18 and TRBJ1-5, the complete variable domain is NAGVMQNPRHLVRRRGQEARLRCSPMKGHSHVYWYRQLPEEGLKFMVYLQKENIIDESGMPKERFSAEFPKEGPSILRIQQVVRGDSAAYFCASSASGHQPQHFGDGTRLSIL.

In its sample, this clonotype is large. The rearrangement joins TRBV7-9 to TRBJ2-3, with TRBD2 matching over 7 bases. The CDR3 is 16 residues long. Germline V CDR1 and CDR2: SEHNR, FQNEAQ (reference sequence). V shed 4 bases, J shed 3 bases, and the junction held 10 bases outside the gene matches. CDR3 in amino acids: CASSSRLAGATDTQYF. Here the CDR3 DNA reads TGTGCCAGCAGCTCACGACTAGCCGGAGCTACAGATACGCAGTATTTT.

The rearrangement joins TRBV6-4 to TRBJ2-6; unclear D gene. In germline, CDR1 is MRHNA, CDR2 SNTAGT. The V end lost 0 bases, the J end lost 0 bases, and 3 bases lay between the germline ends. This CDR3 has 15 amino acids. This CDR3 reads CASSDSDSGANVLTF. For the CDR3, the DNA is TGTGCCAGCAGTGACTCTGACTCTGGGGCCAACGTCCTGACTTTC.

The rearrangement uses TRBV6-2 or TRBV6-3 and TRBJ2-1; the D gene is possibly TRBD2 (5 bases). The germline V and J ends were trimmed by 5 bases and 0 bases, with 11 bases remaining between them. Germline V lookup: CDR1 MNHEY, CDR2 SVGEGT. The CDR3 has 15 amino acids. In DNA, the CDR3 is TGTGCCAGCAGTCCTGGACTGAGCTCCTACAATGAGCAGTTCTTC. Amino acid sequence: CASSPGLSSYNEQFF.

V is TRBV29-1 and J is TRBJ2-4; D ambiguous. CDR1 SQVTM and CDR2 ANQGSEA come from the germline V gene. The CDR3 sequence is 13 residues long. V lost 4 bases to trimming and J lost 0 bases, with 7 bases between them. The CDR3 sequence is CSVGTLAKNIQYF. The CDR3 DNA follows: TGCAGCGTTGGGACCCTAGCCAAAAACATTCAGTACTTC.

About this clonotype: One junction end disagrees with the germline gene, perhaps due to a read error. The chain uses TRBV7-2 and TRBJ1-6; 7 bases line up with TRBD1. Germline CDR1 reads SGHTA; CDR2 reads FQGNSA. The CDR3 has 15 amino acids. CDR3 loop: CANSLRQGGNSPLHF. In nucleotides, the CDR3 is TGTGCCAACAGCTTACGACAGGGAGGAAATTCACCCCTCCACTTT.

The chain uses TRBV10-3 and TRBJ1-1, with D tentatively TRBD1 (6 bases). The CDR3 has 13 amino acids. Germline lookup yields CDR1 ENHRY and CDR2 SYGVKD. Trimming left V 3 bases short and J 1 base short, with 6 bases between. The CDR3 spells CAISDRGNTEAFF. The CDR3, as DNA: TGTGCCATCAGTGACAGGGGGAACACTGAAGCTTTCTTT.

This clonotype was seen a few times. CDR3 coding DNA: TGTGCCAGCAGTGAACAGGGAGAGACAGATACGCAGTATTTT. It translates to CASSEQGETDTQYF. The chain links TRBV2 to TRBJ2-3; D might be TRBD1 or TRBD2, each matching 5 bases. Trimming cost V 2 bases and J 3 bases, with 9 bases left between them. The CDR3 is 14 residues long. The germline gives CDR1 SNHLY, CDR2 FYNNEI.

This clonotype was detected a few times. As DNA, the CDR3 is TGTGCCAGTAGACCGACGGTGCAGGCCTACGAGCAGTACTTC. It codes for CASRPTVQAYEQYF. The chain couples TRBV19 to TRBJ2-7; D not certain. The CDR3 extends over 14 amino acids. V was clipped by 6 bases and J by 2 bases, with 14 bases between them. Germline-derived CDR1 and CDR2 are LNHDA and SQIVND (reference sequence).

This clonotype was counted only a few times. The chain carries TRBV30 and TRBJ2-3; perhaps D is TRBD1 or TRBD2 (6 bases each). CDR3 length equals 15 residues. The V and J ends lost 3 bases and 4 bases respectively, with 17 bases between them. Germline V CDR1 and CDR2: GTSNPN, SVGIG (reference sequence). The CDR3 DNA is TGTGCCTGGAGCCACGGGGGCGGTAGCGCAGATACGCAGTATTTT. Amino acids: CAWSHGGGSADTQYF.

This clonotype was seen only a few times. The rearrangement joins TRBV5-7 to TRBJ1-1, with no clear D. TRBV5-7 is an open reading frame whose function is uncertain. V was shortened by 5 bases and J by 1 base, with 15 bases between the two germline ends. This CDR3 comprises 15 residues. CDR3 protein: CASSPSIWANTEAFF. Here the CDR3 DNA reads TGTGCCAGCAGTCCCTCAATCTGGGCGAACACTGAAGCTTTCTTT.

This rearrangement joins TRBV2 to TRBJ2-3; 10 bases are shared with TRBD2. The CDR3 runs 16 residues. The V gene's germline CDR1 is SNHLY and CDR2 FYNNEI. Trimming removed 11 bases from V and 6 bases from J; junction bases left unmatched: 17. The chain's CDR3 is CASKSRASGSGDTQYF. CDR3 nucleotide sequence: TGTGCCTCCAAGAGCCGGGCTAGCGGGAGTGGTGATACGCAGTATTTT.

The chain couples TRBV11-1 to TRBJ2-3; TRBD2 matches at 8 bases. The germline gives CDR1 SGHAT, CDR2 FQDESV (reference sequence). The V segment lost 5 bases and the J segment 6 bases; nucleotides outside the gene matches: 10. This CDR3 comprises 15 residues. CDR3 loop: CASSPGTRVGDTQYF. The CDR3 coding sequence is TGTGCCAGCAGCCCCGGGACTAGGGTTGGTGATACGCAGTATTTT.

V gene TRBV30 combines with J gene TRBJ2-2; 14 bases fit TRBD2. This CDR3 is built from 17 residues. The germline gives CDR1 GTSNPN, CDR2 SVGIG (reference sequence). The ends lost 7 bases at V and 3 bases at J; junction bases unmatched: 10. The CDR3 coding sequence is TGTGCCTCAAACAGACTAGCGGGAGGGCTATACACCGGGGAGCTGTTTTTT. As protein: CASNRLAGGLYTGELFF. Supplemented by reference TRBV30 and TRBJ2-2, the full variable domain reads SQTIHQWPATLVQPVGSPLSLECTVEGTSNPNLYWYRQAAGRGLQLLFYSVGIGQISSEVPQNLSASRPQDRQFILSSKKLLLSDSGFYLCASNRLAGGLYTGELFFGEGSRLTVL.

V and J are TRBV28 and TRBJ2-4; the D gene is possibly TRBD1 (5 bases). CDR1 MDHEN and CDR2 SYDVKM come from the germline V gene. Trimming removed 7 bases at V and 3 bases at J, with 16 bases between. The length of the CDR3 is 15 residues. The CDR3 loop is CASNAAGIDKNIQYF. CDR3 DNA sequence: TGTGCCAGCAATGCAGCAGGGATCGACAAAAACATTCAGTACTTC.